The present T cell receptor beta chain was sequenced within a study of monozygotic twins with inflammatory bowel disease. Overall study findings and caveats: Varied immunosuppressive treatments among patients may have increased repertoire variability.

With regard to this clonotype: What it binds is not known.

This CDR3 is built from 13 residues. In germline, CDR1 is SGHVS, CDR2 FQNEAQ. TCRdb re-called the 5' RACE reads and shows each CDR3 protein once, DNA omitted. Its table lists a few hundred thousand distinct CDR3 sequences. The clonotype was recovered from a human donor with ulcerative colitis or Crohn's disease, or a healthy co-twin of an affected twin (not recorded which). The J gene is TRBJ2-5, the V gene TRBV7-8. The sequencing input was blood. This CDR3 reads CASSSLFQETQYF. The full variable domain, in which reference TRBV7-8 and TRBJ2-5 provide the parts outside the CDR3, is GAGVSQSPRYKVAKRGQDVALRCDPISGHVSLFWYQQALGQGPEFLTYFQNEAQLDKSGLPSDRFFAERPEGSVSTLKIQRTQQEDSAVYLCASSSLFQETQYFGPGTRLLVL.